This entry describes one TCR beta chain. This clonotype was seen only a few times. No antigen is known for it. The record has no base qualities; no much larger clone is one base away. TCR cDNA was made using 5'RACE template switching, a step that added a universal primer site and unique molecular identifiers. Priming for cDNA synthesis came from both the TCR alpha and TCR beta constant segments. Two PCR steps were used to amplify libraries, with sample barcodes and sequencing adapters being added in the second step. Sequencing of libraries was done on Illumina HiSeq 2500 (2x100 bp) or NovaSeq (2x150 bp). Per the source publication's procedure: MIGEC handled demultiplexing of reads and collapsing into UMI consensus sequences, while MiXCR performed V(D)J alignment. Using edgeR on replicate PBMC samples, clonotypes were called vaccine-responding if FDR was below 0.01 and the log2 fold change was above 5 up to day 15. Bulk clonotypes were assigned CD4 or CD8 identity according to which sequenced CD4 or CD8 repertoire held them at higher abundance. Through fastp at Q25 and MiXCR, TCRdb rebuilt clones from the public reads, retaining in-frame beta chains. Rows merge per CDR3 protein into single entries with the most common DNA and genes. The V and J calls and clone size come from TCRdb's table, not from the authors' own analysis. This sample gives around 550,000 distinct CDR3 sequences in total; about a fifth of them show up just once. Over 11% of the sample lies in the top ten.

The sample comes from a study of T cells after yellow fever vaccination (dated by TCRdb to about 2019). With regard to the full study: The SMART-Seq v4 Ultra Low Input RNA kit was used to prepare libraries from fractions with low cell numbers. Bulk TCR alpha and beta repertoires were sequenced longitudinally to track T-cell clones before and after primary and booster YFV17D yellow fever vaccination. Two healthy male donors, one aged 18 to 29 and one aged 30 to 40 years, made up the cohort. Bulk PBMC replicates and cell subsets were isolated from blood drawn at multiple timepoints before and after both primary and secondary immunization. General study outcomes and caveats: Because abundant contaminating clonotypes from the bulk population could be contained in FACS-sorted repertoires, computational filtering was required. The secondary T-cell response was found to be weaker but faster than the primary response, with a peak reached on day 5 rather than on day 15. The study included only two donors, which limits how far the findings can be generalized. After the booster, most clones that had expanded after primary vaccination were detected again (around 95% of CD4 and around nine tenths of CD8), suggesting broad maintenance of memory. A small fraction of clonotypes showed up in both the CD4 and CD8 compartments, probably as a result of convergent recombination.

Reading the label with the study, this specimen's treatment or condition is: live attenuated yellow fever vaccine strain. At each blood-draw timepoint, two biological replicates of bulk PBMCs were obtained. PBMCs were isolated from peripheral blood using a standard Ficoll-Paque protocol. TriZol was used to extract RNA from bulk PBMCs, from CD4 and CD8 fractions, and from dextramer-positive and dextramer-negative fractions. CDR1 and CDR2 (KGHSH, LQKENI) derive from the germline V gene. V loses 6 bases at its end and J loses 7 bases; junction bases beyond the gene matches: 9. Including cysteine and phenylalanine, the CDR3 has 15 amino acids. Just CDR3 DNA is preserved here, 45 bases in frame from base 1.

The sequence joins TRBV18 to TRBJ2-7, and TRBD2 matches 13 of the central bases. The sequence came from a young man who received the YFV17D yellow fever vaccine. Sequenced here: PBMCs, sampled 15 days after the yellow fever booster vaccination. The CDR3 loop reads CASSYGLAGAGEQYF. The nucleotide sequence reads TGTGCCAGCTCTTACGGACTAGCGGGAGCGGGGGAGCAGTACTTC.